These 28 T cell receptor beta chains were all obtained from the same sample, sequenced in a study of blood T cell repertoires in COVID-19 (TCRdb year 2020). Libraries came from the immunoSEQ multiplex PCR assay. TCRdb carries this immuneACCESS record with in-frame sequences only. Its versions omit some clonotypes, under half of them owing to an unresolved V gene in the studies checked, with the rest unexplained. This sample comprises some 93,000 clones, approximately 84% of them detected only once. The ten largest clones add up to under 11% of the sample. The sequenced sample was peripheral blood. The receptors originated from a man aged 70 or older with acute or convalescent COVID-19.

This clone has only one observation. This chain uses TRBV28 with TRBJ2-2; D uncertain. Trimming removed 4 bases at V and 1 base at J, with 7 bases between. The CDR3 consists of 14 residues. Germline V gives CDR1 MDHEN, CDR2 SYDVKM. CDR3 nucleotides: TGTGCCAGCAGTTCAGTGGTGAACACCGGGGAGCTGTTTTTT. Its translation is CASSSVVNTGELFF.

The rearrangement uses TRBV7-2 and TRBJ1-3, with D tentatively TRBD1 (6 bases). CDR1 SGHTA and CDR2 FQGNSA come from the germline V gene. Deletions cut 5 bases from V and 0 bases from J, with 14 bases between. This CDR3 contains 16 residues. Written as DNA, the CDR3 is TGTGCCAGCAGCCACAGGGCTTCCTCCTCTGGAAACACCATATATTTT. Protein: CASSHRASSSGNTIYF.

V and J are TRBV12-3 or TRBV12-4 and TRBJ1-2; TRBD1 is a possible D gene (6 bases). Deletions cut 5 bases from V and 4 bases from J, with 8 bases between. The CDR3 totals 12 residues. The DNA of the CDR3 is TGTGCCAGCAGTGAACAGGGCTATGGCTACACCTTC. This gives the protein CASSEQGYGYTF.

The chain employs TRBV3-1 (or the pseudogene TRBV3-2) and TRBJ1-2, with unresolved D. V was pared by 1 base and J by 2 bases, with 17 bases between. The CDR3 extends over 17 amino acids. Germline lookup yields CDR1 LGHDT and CDR2 YNNKEL (reference sequence). This CDR3 is CASSQGPRAPFNYGYTF. CDR3 bases: TGTGCCAGCAGCCAAGGACCGAGGGCCCCCTTCAACTATGGCTACACCTTC.

The rearrangement links TRBV5-6 to TRBJ2-1; TRBD1 matches 9 bases. Germline trimming cut 4 bases from V and 3 bases from J; bases unmatched to any gene: 11. The CDR3 is made up of 17 amino acids. CDR1 and CDR2 (germline): SGHDT, YYEEEE. CDR3 protein: CASSPGRGQGIYNEQFF. The CDR3, as DNA: TGTGCCAGCAGCCCGGGCCGGGGACAGGGAATCTACAATGAGCAGTTCTTC.

This clone was found once. Written as DNA, the CDR3 is TGCAGCGTTTCCAGGGATCTATACACTGAAGCTTTCTTT. Protein sequence: CSVSRDLYTEAFF. V gene TRBV29-1 combines with J gene TRBJ1-1, with D tentatively TRBD1 (5 bases). Trimming pared 5 bases from V and 3 bases from J, leaving 13 bases between. The CDR3 covers 13 residues. The germline V gene encodes CDR1 SQVTM and CDR2 ANQGSEA.

V and J are TRBV4-1 and TRBJ1-5; D gene uncertain. V was clipped by 1 base and J by 10 bases, with 20 bases between them. Germline V gene lookup returns CDR1 MGHRA and CDR2 YSYEKL. The CDR3 covers 16 residues. CDR3 bases: TGCGCCAGCAGCCAAGTAGTCCAGGCCCTCAATCTCCCCCAGCATTTT. It encodes CASSQVVQALNLPQHF.

This chain connects TRBV6-2 or TRBV6-3 to TRBJ2-3; the match to TRBD1 covers 8 bases. The CDR3 is made up of 14 amino acids. Germline trimming cut 7 bases from V and 4 bases from J; bases unmatched to any gene: 7. The germline CDR1 and CDR2 sequences are MNHEY and SVGEGT. In nucleotides, the CDR3 is TGTGCCAGCACCCCTGGACAGGGAGCAGATACGCAGTATTTT. Its translation is CASTPGQGADTQYF.

The V and J genes are TRBV10-3 and TRBJ2-7, with 9 bases lining up with TRBD1. CDR3 length: 15 amino acids. The J segment lost 4 bases and the V segment lost 6 bases, leaving 10 bases of the junction unmatched. Germline V gives CDR1 ENHRY, CDR2 SYGVKD. CDR3 DNA sequence: TGTGCCATCAGGGGACCGGGACAGGGAAATTACGAGCAGTACTTC. Translating gives CAIRGPGQGNYEQYF.

The J gene is TRBJ2-5, the V gene TRBV7-2, with D possibly TRBD1 on 6 matching bases. The CDR3 totals 14 residues. V was trimmed by 6 bases and J by 2 bases, leaving 13 bases between them. Germline V CDR1 and CDR2: SGHTA, FQGNSA. The CDR3 is CASRPDSIQETQYF. The CDR3 nucleotides read TGTGCCAGCAGGCCGGACAGTATTCAAGAGACCCAGTACTTC.

The chain carries TRBV5-1 and TRBJ1-1; tentative D call: TRBD1 (5 bases). Germline lookup yields CDR1 SGHRS and CDR2 YFSETQ. This CDR3 region has 13 residues. Trimming left V 2 bases short and J 2 bases short, with 7 bases between. CDR3 DNA sequence: TGCGCCAGCAGCTTTACAGGCAACACTGAAGCTTTCTTT. This sequence encodes CASSFTGNTEAFF.

The rearrangement uses TRBV7-6 and TRBJ2-6, with D tentatively TRBD1 (6 bases). The CDR3 is 18 amino acids. Trimming removed 5 bases at V and 2 bases at J, with 19 bases between. Per germline, CDR1 SGHVS and CDR2 FNYEAQ. The CDR3 region has the DNA TGTGCCAGCAGCCCCGGCCCTGGGACATCGGCTGGGGCCAACGTCCTGACTTTC. Its protein is CASSPGPGTSAGANVLTF.

This clone was counted once. The V and J genes are TRBV12-3 or TRBV12-4 and TRBJ1-6, with unresolved D. The CDR3 is made up of 13 amino acids. Trimming stripped 2 bases from V and 9 bases from J, with 8 bases between. The CDR3 DNA sequence: TGTGCCAGCAGTTTACAGGTGGTTTCACCCCTCCACTTT. Translated, it gives CASSLQVVSPLHF.

This sequence joins TRBV5-1 and TRBJ2-3; the match to TRBD2 covers 10 bases. V was clipped by 5 bases and J by 4 bases; unmatched bases: 7. Looked up from germline, CDR1 is SGHRS and CDR2 is YFSETQ. The CDR3 covers 15 residues. CDR3 loop: CASRERAGGPDTQYF. The CDR3 coding sequence is TGCGCCAGCAGGGAGAGAGCGGGAGGGCCAGATACGCAGTATTTT.

This clone was observed once. The chain links TRBV4-2 to TRBJ2-1; 16 bases are a match to TRBD2. Trimming cost V 2 bases and J 4 bases; bases outside gene matches: 11. Germline-derived CDR1 and CDR2 are LGHNA and YNFKEQ. The CDR3 consists of 20 residues. CDR3 nucleotides: TGTGCCAGCAGCCAACTTACCGGGACTAGCGGGAGGGCGGGGTACAATGAGCAGTTCTTC. Translating gives CASSQLTGTSGRAGYNEQFF.

The V and J genes are TRBV6-5 and TRBJ1-2; D is unclear. The germline V and J ends were trimmed by 6 bases and 6 bases, with 11 bases remaining between them. The CDR3 length is 12 residues. In germline, CDR1 is MNHEY, CDR2 SVGAGI. CDR3 loop: CASSRGVDGYTF. Written as DNA, the CDR3 is TGTGCCAGCAGCCGCGGGGTGGATGGCTACACCTTC.

The chain has TRBV19 and TRBJ1-2; TRBD1 is a possible D gene (5 bases). CDR3 length: 16 residues. V was pared by 3 bases and J by 5 bases, with 19 bases between. Germline assignment: CDR1 LNHDA and CDR2 SQIVND (reference sequence). The CDR3 DNA is TGTGCCAGTAGTATTTCCAGGGTCTACGCCGCTTATGGCTACACCTTC. This codes for CASSISRVYAAYGYTF.

Only one count was recorded for this clone. The chain carries TRBV19 and TRBJ1-1, with 8 bases aligning to TRBD1. The length of the CDR3 is 13 residues. Germline trimming cut 9 bases from V and 3 bases from J; bases unmatched to any gene: 6. Germline CDR1 reads LNHDA; CDR2 reads SQIVND (reference sequence). The CDR3 region is CASRRQGYTEAFF. CDR3 bases: TGTGCCAGCCGACGACAGGGGTACACTGAAGCTTTCTTT.

This clone appeared a few times. The chain joins TRBV6-5 to TRBJ1-2; TRBD1 matches at 10 bases. Germline CDR1 MNHEY, CDR2 SVGAGI. The CDR3 is 15 amino acids. Germline trimming cut 10 bases from V and 4 bases from J; bases unmatched to any gene: 12. CDR3 protein: CATNPGQGIGYGYTF. The CDR3 nucleotides are TGTGCCACCAATCCGGGACAGGGGATTGGCTATGGCTACACCTTC.

The rearrangement uses TRBV19 and TRBJ2-2, with a weak D call TRBD1 (7 bases). Germline V gene sequence: CDR1 LNHDA, CDR2 SQIVND (reference sequence). This CDR3 is built from 16 residues. V was trimmed by 0 bases and J by 7 bases, leaving 15 bases between them. CDR3 DNA: TGTGCCAGTAGTATAGATTGGCCAGGGGGGAACGGGGAGCTGTTTTTT. This encodes CASSIDWPGGNGELFF.

This clone was seen more than once but under ten times. The chain couples TRBV10-1 to TRBJ1-3; the match to TRBD1 covers 7 bases. V was clipped by 2 bases and J by 3 bases; unmatched bases: 19. The CDR3 has 20 residues. Germline values: CDR1 WNHNN, CDR2 SYGVQD (reference sequence). The DNA for the CDR3 is TGCGCCAGCAGTGAGCCGATCACAGGGGAGTCGTTATTGTGTGGAAACACCATATATTTT. Its translation: CASSEPITGESLLCGNTIYF.

V usage is TRBV5-1 and J usage is TRBJ2-3; tentative D call: TRBD2 (6 bases). Germline V gene data show CDR1 as SGHRS and CDR2 as YFSETQ. V lost 0 bases to trimming and J lost 5 bases, with 10 bases between them. The CDR3 totals 14 residues. CDR3 DNA sequence: TGCGCCAGCAGCTTGGGCGGGAACGTAGATACGCAGTATTTT. Protein sequence: CASSLGGNVDTQYF.

The genes are TRBV19 and TRBJ1-2; D is possibly TRBD1 (5 bases). Trimming pared 4 bases from V and 8 bases from J, leaving 14 bases between. The CDR3 is 13 residues long. From germline, CDR1 is LNHDA and CDR2 SQIVND (reference sequence). The CDR3 loop is CASSTPRGWGYTF. CDR3 in DNA: TGTGCCAGTAGTACACCAAGGGGCTGGGGCTACACCTTC. The full variable domain, its missing parts supplied by reference TRBV19 and TRBJ1-2, is DGGITQSPKYLFRKEGQNVTLSCEQNLNHDAMYWYRQDPGQGLRLIYYSQIVNDFQKGDIAEGYSVSREKKESFPLTVTSAQKNPTAFYLCASSTPRGWGYTFGSGTRLTVV.

The gene calls are TRBV7-8 and TRBJ2-7; D not resolved. Trimming took off 4 bases at V and 6 bases at J, with 13 bases between the two ends. The CDR3 consists of 13 residues. From germline, CDR1 is SGHVS and CDR2 FQNEAQ. The CDR3 here is CASSSATSSEQYF. In DNA form, the CDR3 reads TGTGCCAGCAGCTCAGCAACGTCGAGCGAGCAGTACTTC.

This chain links TRBV14 with TRBJ1-2; D is possibly TRBD1 (6 bases). V was cut by 3 bases and J by 4 bases, with 21 bases left in between. This CDR3 has 17 residues. Germline values: CDR1 SGHDN, CDR2 FVKESK. This CDR3 is CASSHGFSGRGSYGYTF. The CDR3 coding sequence is TGTGCCAGCAGCCACGGTTTCTCCGGCAGGGGAAGCTATGGCTACACCTTC. Full variable domain (remainder filled in from reference TRBV14 and TRBJ1-2): EAGVTQFPSHSVIEKGQTVTLRCDPISGHDNLYWYRRVMGKEIKFLLHFVKESKQDESGMPNNRFLAERTGGTYSTLKVQPAELEDSGVYFCASSHGFSGRGSYGYTFGSGTRLTVV.

This chain links TRBV7-3 with TRBJ1-6; TRBD1 matches 11 bases. Germline assignment: CDR1 SGHTA and CDR2 FQGTGA. J was trimmed by 3 bases and V by 6 bases; bases with no gene match: 16. The CDR3 has 20 amino acids. The CDR3 DNA follows: TGTGCCAGCAGTCGCCAGCCGGGACAGGGGGGTCTTCGCTATAATTCACCCCTCCACTTT. Translating it yields CASSRQPGQGGLRYNSPLHF.

CDR3: CASSASGQAVDTQYF. The CDR3 nucleotides read TGTGCCAGCAGCGCAAGCGGGCAGGCCGTAGATACGCAGTATTTT. V is TRBV9 and J is TRBJ2-3, with a tentative D call TRBD2 (6 bases). This CDR3 spans 15 amino acids. V lost 3 bases and J lost 5, with 16 bases in between. The germline CDR1 and CDR2 sequences are SGDLS and YYNGEE.

The V and J genes are TRBV28 and TRBJ1-5, with D hard to call. Per germline, CDR1 MDHEN and CDR2 SYDVKM. V lost 2 bases, J lost 2 bases, and 10 bases lay in between. The CDR3 runs 15 residues. The CDR3 protein is CASSLVSGGNQPQHF. The CDR3 DNA follows: TGTGCCAGCAGTTTAGTTTCCGGGGGCAATCAGCCCCAGCATTTT.